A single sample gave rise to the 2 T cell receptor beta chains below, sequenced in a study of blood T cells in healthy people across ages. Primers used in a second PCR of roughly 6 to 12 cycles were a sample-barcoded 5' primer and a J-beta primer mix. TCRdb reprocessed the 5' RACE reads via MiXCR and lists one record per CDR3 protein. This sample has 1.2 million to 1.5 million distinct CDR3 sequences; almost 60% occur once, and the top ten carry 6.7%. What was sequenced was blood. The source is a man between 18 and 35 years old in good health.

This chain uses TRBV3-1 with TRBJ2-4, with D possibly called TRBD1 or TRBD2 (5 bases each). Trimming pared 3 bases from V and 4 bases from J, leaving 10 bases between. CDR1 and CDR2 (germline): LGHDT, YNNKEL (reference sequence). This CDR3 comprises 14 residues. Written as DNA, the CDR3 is TGTGCCAGCAGCCATCCGGGACCTAAAAACATTCAGTACTTC. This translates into CASSHPGPKNIQYF.

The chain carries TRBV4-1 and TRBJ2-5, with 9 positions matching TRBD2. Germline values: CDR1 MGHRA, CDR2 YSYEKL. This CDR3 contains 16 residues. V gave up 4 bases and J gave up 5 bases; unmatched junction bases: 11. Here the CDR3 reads CASSLEGSGRGETQYF. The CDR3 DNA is TGCGCCAGCAGCCTTGAAGGTAGCGGGAGAGGTGAGACCCAGTACTTC.